This entry describes one TCR beta chain. What it recognizes is unknown. This sample is part of a study of T-cell reconstitution after alpha-beta-depleted transplantation in children. General study findings and limits: The study reportedly traced alpha-beta T cells about two months after transplant to several hundred expanded graft clones. T-cell numbers and diversity one year post-transplant derived largely from freshly generated T cells.

Unique molecular identifiers were used in preparing the TCRbeta library. TCRdb re-called the PCR reads through MiXCR, storing one row per CDR3 protein. The table shows about a million distinct CDR3 sequences, with roughly 29% occurring only once. Germline lookup yields CDR1 ENHRY and CDR2 SYGVKD. V lost 4 bases and J lost 4; bases outside the gene matches: 7. The CDR3 length is 16 residues. This TCR was sampled from a boy younger than two who had a stem cell transplant for SCID, so the T cells may come from the graft donor. Sample: PBMCs, mostly from graft donor cells, taken 360 days after TCRalphabeta/CD19-depleted stem cell transplant. The chain has TRBV10-3 and TRBJ2-2; 9 nucleotides line up with TRBD2. In DNA, the CDR3 is TGTGCCATCAGTGGTACTGCGGGGGGGCTCACCGGGGAGCTGTTTTTT. Encoded protein: CAISGTAGGLTGELFF.